Listed below are T cell receptor beta chains from one sample, sequenced in a study of blood T cells in healthy people across ages. TCRdb re-analysed the 5' RACE reads in MiXCR, keeping a single row per CDR3 protein. This table has approximately 940,000 distinct CDR3 sequences, about 48% appearing once. Sequencing input: blood. The source is a man between 25 and 39 years old in good health. The CDR3 runs from the conserved cysteine through the conserved F or W. The D gene is left open where the match is weak. Expanded clones are given a class, and other clones once, few, many or no size at all.

cdr3_aa	cdr3_nt	j_call	d_call	clone_size	v_call
CASSPGGGNTGELFF	TGTGCCAGCAGTCCTGGCGGGGGTAACACCGGGGAGCTGTTTTTT	TRBJ2-2	TRBD2	once	TRBV12-3/TRBV12-4
CASSLATGVTPYGYTF	TGTGCCAGCAGCTTAGCGACAGGGGTAACCCCCTATGGCTACACCTTC	TRBJ1-2	TRBD1	few	TRBV7-2
CASSYLRSGANVLTF	TGTGCCAGCAGTTACTTGCGCTCTGGGGCCAACGTCCTGACTTTC	TRBJ2-6	-	few	TRBV6-5
CASSPRGGTGEETQYF	TGTGCCAGCAGCCCCCGGGGGGGTACAGGGGAAGAGACCCAGTACTTC	TRBJ2-5	-	once	TRBV4-2
CASSAEGEGNEQFF	TGCGCCAGCAGCGCGGAAGGAGAAGGCAATGAGCAGTTCTTC	TRBJ2-1	-	-	TRBV5-1
CASSLGRGIVETQYF	TGTGCCAGCAGTTTAGGGAGAGGGATTGTGGAGACCCAGTACTTC	TRBJ2-5	-	-	TRBV12-3/TRBV12-4
CASSVTHEQYF	TGTGCCAGCAGCGTAACCCACGAGCAGTACTTC	TRBJ2-7	-	-	TRBV9
CASSGDRGSNQPQHF	TGTGCCAGCAGTGGGGACAGGGGCAGCAATCAGCCCCAGCATTTT	TRBJ1-5	TRBD1	few	TRBV28
CASSLGTSGVEDTQYF	TGTGCCAGCAGCTTGGGAACTAGCGGGGTAGAAGATACGCAGTATTTT	TRBJ2-3	TRBD2	many	TRBV5-8
CSAWGLARTDTQYF	TGCAGTGCCTGGGGGCTAGCGCGAACAGATACGCAGTATTTT	TRBJ2-3	-	-	TRBV20-1
CASSWGTIYEQYF	TGTGCCAGCAGCTGGGGGACCATATACGAGCAGTACTTC	TRBJ2-7	-	few	TRBV5-6
CASSQGGLAYLHEQYF	TGTGCCAGCAGCCAAGGCGGACTAGCTTATTTACATGAGCAGTACTTC	TRBJ2-5	TRBD2	-	TRBV3-1
CASSPQDRVDYGYTF	TGTGCCAGTAGCCCTCAGGACAGGGTTGACTATGGCTACACCTTC	TRBJ1-2	TRBD1	once	TRBV19
CARSLTDPGYTDTQYF	TGTGCCAGGAGTTTGACCGACCCCGGCTACACAGATACGCAGTATTTT	TRBJ2-3	-	-	TRBV6-5
CASSAEPLGRGEQFF	TGTGCCAGCAGTGCAGAGCCACTTGGGAGGGGGGAGCAGTTCTTC	TRBJ2-1	-	many	TRBV6-4
CASSQSEGRGATDTQYF	TGTGCCAGCAGCCAGTCGGAGGGGCGGGGGGCGACAGATACGCAGTATTTT	TRBJ2-3	TRBD2	few	TRBV9
CASSHLLGQGAGEQYF	TGTGCCAGCAGCCACCTCCTGGGGCAGGGGGCTGGCGAGCAGTACTTC	TRBJ2-7	TRBD1	once	TRBV27
CASSTLGNGGELFF	TGTGCCAGCAGTACCCTTGGGAACGGCGGGGAGCTGTTTTTT	TRBJ2-2	-	-	TRBV12-3/TRBV12-4
CASSVTSYTEAFF	TGTGCCAGCAGCGTAACAAGTTACACTGAAGCTTTCTTT	TRBJ1-1	-	-	TRBV9
CASSRRLARSPDTQYF	TGTGCCAGCAGCCGTCGACTAGCGCGGTCCCCAGATACGCAGTATTTT	TRBJ2-3	TRBD2	-	TRBV3-1
CASSPLLQSTDTQYF	TGTGCCAGCTCACCACTCCTACAGAGCACAGATACGCAGTATTTT	TRBJ2-3	-	-	TRBV18
CASSDGQGYNSPLHF	TGTGCCAGCAGCGACGGACAGGGCTATAATTCACCCCTCCACTTT	TRBJ1-6	TRBD1	-	TRBV2
CASSQEPWDNEQYF	TGCGCCAGCAGCCAAGAGCCCTGGGACAATGAGCAGTACTTC	TRBJ2-5	-	-	TRBV4-1
CASSLSPGLGGIDQPQHF	TGTGCCAGCAGTTTATCTCCGGGATTGGGAGGAATTGATCAGCCCCAGCATTTT	TRBJ1-5	-	-	TRBV28
CSVPRGGEQYF	TGCAGCGTTCCGAGGGGAGGGGAGCAGTACTTC	TRBJ2-5	TRBD2	few	TRBV29-1
CASSQEPGIAGAYTGELFF	TGCGCCAGCAGCCAAGAACCGGGAATAGCGGGGGCCTACACCGGGGAGCTGTTTTTT	TRBJ2-2	TRBD2	few	TRBV4-3
CATKPQGEGYTF	TGTGCCACCAAACCCCAGGGGGAGGGCTACACCTTC	TRBJ1-2	TRBD1	-	TRBV7-2
CSGQLAQETQYF	TGCAGCGGACAGCTTGCCCAAGAGACCCAGTACTTC	TRBJ2-5	-	-	TRBV29-1
CASRERAGEKLFF	TGTGCCAGCCGGGAGAGAGCCGGTGAAAAACTGTTTTTT	TRBJ1-4	-	-	TRBV21-1
CASSLAGLAGQEAQYF	TGCGCCAGCAGCTTGGCTGGACTAGCGGGTCAAGAGGCCCAGTACTTC	TRBJ2-7	TRBD2	-	TRBV5-1
CASSFPGSGGPNEQYF	TGTGCCAGCAGTTTCCCAGGAAGCGGGGGGCCCAATGAGCAGTACTTC	TRBJ2-5	TRBD2	-	TRBV6-2/TRBV6-3
CASSSGTISYEQYF	TGTGCCAGCAGTTCCGGGACAATCTCCTACGAGCAGTACTTC	TRBJ2-7	-	-	TRBV4-2
CASSQGLAGTGELFF	TGTGCCAGCAGCCAAGGACTAGCGGGGACCGGGGAGCTGTTTTTT	TRBJ2-2	TRBD2	many	TRBV3-1
CASSYEGEPPREQYF	TGTGCCAGCAGTTACGAGGGAGAACCCCCTCGGGAGCAGTACTTC	TRBJ2-7	-	few	TRBV6-2/TRBV6-3
CASTTRSFYGYTF	TGTGCCAGCACGACTCGATCCTTCTATGGCTACACCTTC	TRBJ1-2	-	few	TRBV6-1
CASSLQGEREQYF	TGTGCCAGCAGCCTACAGGGCGAGAGAGAGCAGTACTTC	TRBJ2-4	-	-	TRBV16
CASSVAGGAQETQYF	TGTGCCAGCAGCGTAGCGGGGGGAGCTCAAGAGACCCAGTACTTC	TRBJ2-5	TRBD2	-	TRBV9
CASSRVGGPQHYGYTF	TGTGCCAGCAGCCGGGTCGGCGGACCCCAGCACTATGGCTACACCTTC	TRBJ1-2	-	-	TRBV6-5
CASSLGGVEQYF	TGTGCCAGCAGCTTGGGGGGGGTCGAGCAGTACTTC	TRBJ2-7	-	-	TRBV5-6
CASSFKGGPGTDTQYF	TGTGCCAGCAGCTTCAAGGGGGGCCCTGGCACAGATACGCAGTATTTT	TRBJ2-3	-	few	TRBV7-3
CASSLGFRKETQYF	TGTGCCAGCAGCCTGGGCTTCCGTAAAGAGACCCAGTACTTC	TRBJ2-5	-	-	TRBV11-3